The present T cell receptor beta chain was sequenced within a study of cytomegalovirus exposure and HLA in healthy donors. The V end lost 3 bases, the J end lost 0 bases, and 9 bases lay between the germline ends. Germline assignment: CDR1 SGDLS and CDR2 YYNGEE. CDR3 length: 14 residues. Both 60 Vbeta primers and 13 Jbeta primers went into the PCR. The assay was immunoSEQ multiplex PCR, and TCRdb's table has in-frame clones only and misses some. The sample comprises some 170,000 clones, 82% of which are singletons, and around 1.5% rests with the top ten. Specimen: PBMCs. The genes are TRBV9 and TRBJ1-1; maybe TRBD1 (6 bases). The clonotype was recovered from a girl aged 5-17 years in good health and CMV-seropositive. The CDR3 sequence: CASSARQVNTEAFF. The CDR3 coding sequence is TGTGCCAGCAGCGCTCGACAGGTGAACACTGAAGCTTTCTTT.